The 32 T cell receptor beta chains below come from one sample, sequenced in a study of blood T cells in healthy people across ages. PCR was performed a second time for about 7 to 12 cycles using a sample-barcoded 5' primer and a J-beta primer mix. TCRdb reanalysed the 5' RACE reads using MiXCR and keeps one entry per CDR3 protein. The table records 600,000 to 900,000 distinct CDR3 sequences, about 26% of them present only once. The data were also submitted as part of a second study, on T cells of mothers and their children.

Sequencing input: blood. The receptors come from a boy between 10 and 17 years old in good health.

Ten or more counts support this clonotype. V usage is TRBV12-3 or TRBV12-4 and J usage is TRBJ1-1; D uncertain. Deletions cut 8 bases from V and 1 base from J, with 11 bases between. This CDR3 region has 13 residues. CDR3 region: CASWPGRNTEAFF. For the CDR3, the DNA is TGTGCCAGCTGGCCAGGACGGAACACTGAAGCTTTCTTT.

The rearrangement uses TRBV12-5 and TRBJ1-5, with D uncertain. The CDR3 has 14 residues. Looked up from germline, CDR1 is LGHNT and CDR2 is FRNRAP. The CDR3 DNA sequence: TGTGCCTGGAGTTCTATGGGGAGGCGTCAGCCCCAGCATTTT. Amino acid sequence: CAWSSMGRRQPQHF.

In this sample, this clonotype turned up a few times. The chain combines TRBV20-1 with TRBJ1-2; 8 positions match TRBD1. V trimming: 6 bases; J trimming: 3 bases; junction bases outside the gene matches: 6. The germline CDR1 and CDR2 sequences are DFQATT and SNEGSKA (reference sequence). The CDR3 is made up of 13 amino acids. The CDR3 spells CSALGQGHYGYTF. The CDR3 coding sequence is TGCAGTGCGCTCGGACAGGGACACTATGGCTACACCTTC.

This clonotype was counted between two and nine times. Its ends do not fully match the called genes, so a read error is possible. For the CDR3, the DNA is TGTGCCAGCAAGTACGGGACAGGACTGTTCTTC. It specifies CASKYGTGLFF. This chain connects TRBV3-1 to TRBJ2-5; 8 bases line up with TRBD1. This CDR3 has 11 residues. Germline V gives CDR1 LGHDT, CDR2 YNNKEL (reference sequence).

This chain uses TRBV3-1 with TRBJ2-2, with TRBD2 matching over 11 bases. Per the germline V gene, CDR1 is LGHDT and CDR2 is YNNKEL (reference sequence). The CDR3 spans 17 residues. Trimming removed 6 bases from V and 1 base from J; junction bases left unmatched: 7. DNA for the CDR3: TGTGCCAGCAGACCTCTAGCGGGGGGCCTGAACACCGGGGAGCTGTTTTTT. This codes for CASRPLAGGLNTGELFF.

This sequence joins TRBV4-1 and TRBJ2-5, with D maybe TRBD2 (5 bases). V lost 1 base, J lost 1 base, and 10 bases lay in between. Germline CDR1 reads MGHRA; CDR2 reads YSYEKL. The CDR3 loop spans 15 amino acids. This CDR3 is CASSQVQGGQETQYF. The DNA of the CDR3 is TGCGCCAGCAGCCAAGTACAAGGAGGCCAAGAGACCCAGTACTTC.

This chain uses TRBV4-1 with TRBJ1-1, with 7 nucleotides matching TRBD1. The length of the CDR3 is 15 residues. The germline V gene encodes CDR1 MGHRA and CDR2 YSYEKL. V lost 1 base, J lost 0 bases, and 2 bases stayed unmatched. The CDR3 sequence: CASSQAQGLNTEAFF. Written as DNA, the CDR3 is TGCGCCAGCAGCCAAGCACAGGGGCTGAACACTGAAGCTTTCTTT.

V and J are TRBV7-8 and TRBJ1-5; D is uncertain. This CDR3 region has 15 residues. Between the trimmed V and J ends, which lost 1 base and 5 bases, there was a span of 12 bases. The germline V gene has CDR1 SGHVS and CDR2 FQNEAQ. The CDR3 loop reads CASSLGKGLDQPQHF. CDR3 nucleotides: TGTGCCAGCAGCTTAGGGAAAGGGTTGGATCAGCCCCAGCATTTT.

This clonotype was detected only a few times. The chain is built from TRBV2 and TRBJ2-5; perhaps TRBD2 as D (5 bases). The CDR3 contains 15 residues. Germline loops: CDR1 SNHLY, CDR2 FYNNEI. V dropped 1 base and J dropped 5 bases, with 14 bases sitting between them. For the CDR3, the DNA is TGTGCCAGCAGTGAAGACGAGGGCTATGGGGAGACCCAGTACTTC. Protein product: CASSEDEGYGETQYF.

J is TRBJ2-5 and V is TRBV9, with unresolved D. The DNA end lines up better with TRBJ2-1; the J call may be wrong. The CDR3 has 14 residues. Germline V gene lookup returns CDR1 SGDLS and CDR2 YYNGEE. Written as DNA, the CDR3 is TGTGCCAGCAGCAATCAAACCACCTTTGATGAGCAGTTCTTC. Translating it yields CASSNQTTFDEQFF.

V gene TRBV12-3 or TRBV12-4 combines with J gene TRBJ2-3; D remains unclear. This CDR3 region has 14 residues. V lost 0 bases, J lost 3 bases, and 7 bases lay in between. The CDR3 bases are TGTGCCAGCAGTTTAGCGCCACTTACAGATACGCAGTATTTT. Translating it yields CASSLAPLTDTQYF.

V and J are TRBV7-2 and TRBJ1-4; D unresolved. The germline gives CDR1 SGHTA, CDR2 FQGNSA. V gave up 5 bases and J gave up 8 bases, with 12 bases separating them. CDR3 length: 13 residues. The DNA of the CDR3 is TGTGCCAGCAGCCCAATCTTGCAGGAAAAACTGTTTTTT. Encoded protein: CASSPILQEKLFF.

This clonotype came up a few times. This CDR3 is CALRTGRTYEQYF. For the CDR3, the DNA is TGTGCCTTACGGACAGGGCGTACCTACGAGCAGTACTTC. The chain joins TRBV30 to TRBJ2-7; TRBD1 matches 8 bases. Germline V gene data show CDR1 as GTSNPN and CDR2 as SVGIG (reference sequence). CDR3 length: 13 amino acids. The trim removed 7 bases at V and 2 bases at J, leaving 7 bases unmatched.

The chain has TRBV30 and TRBJ1-2; a weak D match, TRBD1 (5 bases). This CDR3 has 11 amino acids. Germline V CDR1 and CDR2: GTSNPN, SVGIG (reference sequence). V was shortened by 1 base and J by 6 bases, with 6 bases between the two germline ends. DNA for the CDR3: TGTGCCTGGAGTGCGGGGCATGGCTACACCTTC. Protein: CAWSAGHGYTF. The whole variable domain, filled in from reference TRBV30 and TRBJ1-2, reads SQTIHQWPATLVQPVGSPLSLECTVEGTSNPNLYWYRQAAGRGLQLLFYSVGIGQISSEVPQNLSASRPQDRQFILSSKKLLLSDSGFYLCAWSAGHGYTFGSGTRLTVV.

The chain is built from TRBV10-2 and TRBJ2-3; 10 bases are a match to TRBD2. CDR1 WSHSY and CDR2 SAAADI come from the germline V gene. The J segment lost 7 bases and the V segment lost 3 bases, leaving 7 bases of the junction unmatched. This CDR3 spans 15 amino acids. CDR3 nucleotide sequence: TGCGCCAGCAGTGAATCTAGCGGGAGCGCGTATACGCAGTATTTT. Amino acid sequence: CASSESSGSAYTQYF.

The chain combines TRBV28 with TRBJ2-5; the D call may be TRBD1 or TRBD2 (5 bases each). Germline V gene data show CDR1 as MDHEN and CDR2 as SYDVKM. This CDR3 contains 15 residues. Deletions cut 2 bases from V and 2 bases from J, with 12 bases between. Written as DNA, the CDR3 is TGTGCCAGCAGTTTAGGGGGAAATGGGCAAGAGACCCAGTACTTC. Translation: CASSLGGNGQETQYF.

As DNA, the CDR3 is TGCGCCAGCAGCCTCCGGACAGGTTTGGACGAGCAGTACTTC. It translates to CASSLRTGLDEQYF. This rearrangement joins TRBV5-1 to TRBJ2-5, with 7 positions matching TRBD1. The tail of the sequence fits TRBJ2-7 better, so the J call may be wrong. Germline V CDR1 and CDR2: SGHRS, YFSETQ. The CDR3 loop spans 14 amino acids.

This clonotype came up a few times. The rearrangement links TRBV28 to TRBJ1-2; TRBD1 matches at 8 bases. From germline, CDR1 is MDHEN and CDR2 SYDVKM. There are 15 residues in the CDR3. The V gene end was trimmed by 1 base and the J gene end by 4 bases; junction bases not matched to a gene: 5. The CDR3, as DNA: TGTGCCAGCAGTTTATCGGACAGGGATACCTATGGCTACACCTTC. It yields the protein CASSLSDRDTYGYTF.

V and J are TRBV5-1 and TRBJ1-2; D perhaps matches TRBD1 (6 bases). V lost 0 bases and J lost 5, with 11 bases in between. CDR3 length equals 14 residues. CDR1 and CDR2 (germline): SGHRS, YFSETQ. CDR3: CASSLDRVDYGYTF. CDR3 nucleotides: TGCGCCAGCAGCTTGGACAGGGTGGATTATGGCTACACCTTC.

V and J are TRBV12-3 or TRBV12-4 and TRBJ2-1; no clear D. With the DNA end fitting TRBJ2-7 better, the J assignment may be wrong. This CDR3 comprises 13 residues. The CDR3 reads CASSWFRSYEQYF. The CDR3, as DNA: TGTGCCAGCAGTTGGTTCCGCTCCTACGAGCAGTACTTC.

This clonotype was counted once. V usage is TRBV27 and J usage is TRBJ2-4; D remains ambiguous. The CDR3 is 13 amino acids. V lost 4 bases to trimming and J lost 8 bases, with 12 bases between them. Germline assignment: CDR1 MNHEY and CDR2 SMNVEV (reference sequence). DNA of the CDR3: TGTGCCAGCAGTTCGGGCCGAGTAGACATTCAGTACTTC. This gives the protein CASSSGRVDIQYF.

The V and J genes are TRBV19 and TRBJ1-4; D is unresolved. The germline gives CDR1 LNHDA, CDR2 SQIVND (reference sequence). CDR3 length: 11 amino acids. The V end lost 4 bases, the J end lost 12 bases, and 9 bases lay between the germline ends. In nucleotides, the CDR3 is TGTGCCAGTAGTAGGTTTGGAGAACTGTTTTTT. The encoded protein is CASSRFGELFF.

This clonotype was counted only a few times. V and J are TRBV7-3 and TRBJ2-5; TRBD1 aligns across 8 bases. The CDR3 is 15 amino acids. V was clipped by 5 bases and J by 1 base; unmatched bases: 6. Per germline, CDR1 SGHTA and CDR2 FQGTGA. CDR3 sequence: CASSPGTGVQETQYF. The DNA of the CDR3 is TGTGCCAGCAGCCCCGGGACAGGCGTCCAAGAGACCCAGTACTTC.

This clonotype appeared a few times. The genes are TRBV5-1 and TRBJ2-5; 9 nucleotides agree with TRBD2. V lost 4 bases and J lost 3; bases outside the gene matches: 7. The CDR3 consists of 15 residues. In germline, CDR1 is SGHRS, CDR2 YFSETQ. CDR3 sequence (DNA): TGCGCCAGCAGCCGGTCCCCTAGCGGGGAAGAGACCCAGTACTTC. This gives the protein CASSRSPSGEETQYF.

In its sample, this clonotype was seen a few times. This sequence joins TRBV12-5 and TRBJ2-5, with D unresolved. The tail of the sequence fits TRBJ2-1 better, so the J call may be wrong. The CDR3 runs to 14 residues. Per germline, CDR1 LGHNT and CDR2 FRNRAP. DNA for the CDR3: TGTGCTATCCCCCGACAAGGAACTTACAATGAGCAGTTCTTC. Translating it yields CAIPRQGTYNEQFF.

V usage is TRBV6-5 and J usage is TRBJ1-2; D uncertain. Germline-derived CDR1 and CDR2 are MNHEY and SVGAGI. CDR3 length: 12 amino acids. V was clipped by 5 bases and J by 6 bases, with 10 bases between them. CDR3 residues: CASSKARDGYTF. For the CDR3, the DNA is TGTGCCAGCAGTAAAGCCCGAGATGGCTACACCTTC.

The chain couples TRBV7-6 to TRBJ2-1, with D perhaps matching TRBD1 (6 bases). Germline CDR1 and CDR2: SGHVS and FNYEAQ. The CDR3 runs 14 residues. The V end lost 4 bases, the J end lost 7 bases, and 14 bases lay between the germline ends. CDR3 in amino acids: CASSSGQLGNEQFF. As DNA, the CDR3 is TGTGCCAGCAGCTCAGGACAGTTGGGGAATGAGCAGTTCTTC.

This clonotype came up a few times. J is TRBJ2-2 and V is TRBV7-3; tentative D call: TRBD2 (5 bases). The CDR3 has 13 residues. Per germline, CDR1 SGHTA and CDR2 FQGTGA. V was cut by 4 bases and J by 6 bases, with 9 bases left in between. The CDR3 is CASSSAAAGELFF. The CDR3 DNA sequence: TGTGCCAGCAGCTCAGCAGCGGCCGGGGAGCTGTTTTTT.

V and J are TRBV5-1 and TRBJ2-3; a possible D gene is TRBD2 (6 bases). This CDR3 region has 16 residues. V was pared by 4 bases and J by 5 bases, with 20 bases between. Germline values: CDR1 SGHRS, CDR2 YFSETQ. The CDR3 DNA reads as TGCGCCAGCAGCCCCTCTTGGGGCGGGGTGGAAGATACGCAGTATTTT. Protein product: CASSPSWGGVEDTQYF.

The chain couples TRBV5-1 to TRBJ2-4; D call uncertain. Germline CDR1 SGHRS, CDR2 YFSETQ. The length of the CDR3 is 15 residues. V lost 2 bases to trimming and J lost 0 bases, with 9 bases between them. CDR3 loop: CASSFSMLAKNIQYF. CDR3 DNA: TGCGCCAGCAGCTTCAGCATGTTAGCCAAAAACATTCAGTACTTC.

This clonotype was found many times. The chain is built from TRBV14 and TRBJ2-5; the D gene is possibly TRBD2 (6 bases). The CDR3 loop spans 14 amino acids. Trimming left V 0 bases short and J 6 bases short, with 11 bases between. The germline V gene encodes CDR1 SGHDN and CDR2 FVKESK. For the CDR3, the DNA is TGTGCCAGCAGCCAAGACGGAGGGTTGAAGACCCAGTACTTC. Translation: CASSQDGGLKTQYF.

This rearrangement joins TRBV20-1 to TRBJ2-3, with D maybe TRBD2 (6 bases). The ends were cut back, 6 bases at V and 3 bases at J, with 19 bases in the middle. The CDR3 totals 15 residues. Per the germline V gene, CDR1 is DFQATT and CDR2 is SNEGSKA (reference sequence). The CDR3 bases are TGCAGTGCCCCACGACTCCTCGGAGGGACAGATACGCAGTATTTT. Translated: CSAPRLLGGTDTQYF.